This T cell receptor (beta chain) was sequenced for a study of cytomegalovirus exposure and HLA in healthy donors. Study-level information: Among 398 genotyped donors, 65% to 90% fell in the Caucasian-associated ancestry cluster.

The PCR made use of 60 Vbeta and 13 Jbeta primers. Using immunoSEQ multiplex PCR, the repertoire was profiled, and TCRdb retains in-frame clones only, with some absent. The table includes over 110,000 clones, 70% to 80% detected once. The V and J ends lost 5 bases and 6 bases respectively, with 13 bases between them. CDR1 is MNHEY and CDR2 is SVGAGI in the germline V gene. This CDR3 spans 13 amino acids. Study results and limitations: In vitro experiments confirmed that a few CMV-associated chains were specific for CMV antigens. At a 0.05 false discovery rate, a later analysis found about 17,000 TCR beta sequences to be associated with HLA alleles.

Regarding this clone: Antigen unknown.

The J gene is TRBJ1-1, the V gene TRBV6-5, with unresolved D. The sample consisted of PBMCs. The sequence was collected from a woman aged 40 to 50 in good health and CMV-seropositive. Here the CDR3 DNA reads TGTGCCAGCAGTGAGGTCCGGTTGTCTGAAGCTTTCTTT. Its protein product is CASSEVRLSEAFF.